These 14 T cell receptor beta chains originate from one sample sequenced in a study of OX40 agonist ivuxolimab in advanced cancers. TCRdb's table, derived via immunoSEQ multiplex PCR, lists solely in-frame clones and lacks some. The sample has more than 35,000 clones; about 80% are singletons. This specimen consisted of CD4+ or CD8+ T cells sorted from blood, obtained in a trial of the OX40 agonist ivuxolimab. The origin of the receptors is an adult with an advanced solid tumor such as melanoma, head and neck, liver or kidney cancer.

The chain recombines TRBV2 with TRBJ2-7; D assignment may be TRBD1 or TRBD2 (5 bases each). The CDR3 has 13 residues. The V gene lost 6 bases and the J gene lost 6 bases, with 15 bases spanning the gap. Germline V gene lookup returns CDR1 SNHLY and CDR2 FYNNEI. The CDR3 nucleotides read TGTGCCAGCAGGATAGACAGTGGGACCGAGCAGTACTTC. This translates into CASRIDSGTEQYF.

V and J are TRBV4-2 and TRBJ2-5; maybe TRBD2 (6 bases). Looked up from germline, CDR1 is LGHNA and CDR2 is YNFKEQ. The CDR3 loop spans 14 amino acids. The germline V and J ends were trimmed by 0 bases and 2 bases, with 7 bases remaining between them. This CDR3 reads CASSQEGGQETQYF. The CDR3 nucleotides are TGTGCCAGCAGCCAAGAGGGAGGTCAAGAGACCCAGTACTTC.

V and J are TRBV2 and TRBJ2-7, with TRBD1 matching over 8 bases. J lost 0 bases, V lost 4 bases, and 8 bases had no gene match. CDR3 length: 16 amino acids. Germline CDR1 is SNHLY and CDR2 is FYNNEI. CDR3 sequence (DNA): TGTGCCAGCAGTGGAAAAAGGGACAGGAGCTCCTACGAGCAGTACTTC. This sequence encodes CASSGKRDRSSYEQYF.

V is TRBV28 and J is TRBJ2-1, with 9 bases fitting TRBD2. Germline V gene sequence: CDR1 MDHEN, CDR2 SYDVKM. After removal of 3 bases from V and 8 bases from J, the junction contained 14 bases not matched to a gene. This CDR3 has 17 residues. Here the CDR3 reads CASSLEWGAGGPYEQFF. Here the CDR3 DNA reads TGTGCCAGCAGTTTGGAGTGGGGTGCGGGAGGGCCATATGAGCAGTTCTTC.

The chain combines TRBV18 with TRBJ2-5, with D unclear. Trimming took 5 bases from V and 2 from J, leaving 12 bases between them. This CDR3 contains 14 residues. CDR1 and CDR2 (germline): KGHSH, LQKENI. For the CDR3, the DNA is TGTGCCAGCTCAAGCCGGGCGTTACAAGAGACCCAGTACTTC. It is translated as CASSSRALQETQYF.

By frequency in the sample, this clone is medium-sized. The chain links TRBV28 to TRBJ2-1, with TRBD1 as a possible D gene (6 bases). V was cut by 5 bases and J by 0 bases, with 11 bases left in between. The length of the CDR3 is 15 residues. Germline V CDR1 and CDR2: MDHEN, SYDVKM. The CDR3 spells CASSGTGSSYNEQFF. CDR3 coding DNA: TGTGCCAGCAGTGGCACAGGGAGCTCCTACAATGAGCAGTTCTTC.

The chain joins TRBV27 to TRBJ2-2, with TRBD1 matching over 10 bases. V lost 5 bases and J lost 3; bases outside the gene matches: 6. CDR3 length equals 16 residues. CDR1 is MNHEY, CDR2 SMNVEV, per germline (reference sequence). Here the CDR3 DNA reads TGTGCCAGCAGTCCACGACAGGGGGCGTACACCGGGGAGCTGTTTTTT. Residues: CASSPRQGAYTGELFF.

Only a few counts were recorded for this clone. This sequence joins TRBV30 and TRBJ2-5, with D perhaps TRBD2 (6 bases). CDR1 and CDR2 from the germline V gene are GTSNPN and SVGIG (reference sequence). With 2 bases removed from V and 3 bases from J, the gap between germline ends came to 16 bases. This CDR3 is 15 amino acids long. CDR3 sequence: CAWSLEVGGEETQYF. The DNA for the CDR3 is TGTGCCTGGAGTCTGGAGGTGGGGGGTGAAGAGACCCAGTACTTC.

This sequence joins TRBV28 and TRBJ2-7, with TRBD1 matching over 9 bases. The CDR3 has 14 amino acids. Per germline, CDR1 MDHEN and CDR2 SYDVKM. J was trimmed by 3 bases and V by 7 bases; bases with no gene match: 7. This CDR3 reads CASTGTGLIYEQYF. As DNA, the CDR3 is TGTGCCAGCACCGGGACAGGGCTTATCTACGAGCAGTACTTC. The variable domain in full, completed from reference TRBV28 and TRBJ2-7, reads DVKVTQSSRYLVKRTGEKVFLECVQDMDHENMFWYRQDPGLGLRLIYFSYDVKMKEKGDIPEGYSVSREKKERFSLILESASTNQTSMYLCASTGTGLIYEQYFGPGTRLTVT.

The chain recombines TRBV7-3 with TRBJ1-2; possible D gene TRBD1, 5 bases. CDR3 length equals 13 residues. In germline, CDR1 is SGHTA, CDR2 FQGTGA. Trimming cost V 2 bases and J 4 bases, with 8 bases left between them. The CDR3 here is CASSLGGFYGYTF. The CDR3 DNA is TGTGCCAGCAGCTTAGGGGGGTTCTATGGCTACACCTTC.

The V and J genes are TRBV27 and TRBJ2-3; the D gene could be TRBD1 or TRBD2 (5 bases each). This CDR3 is built from 14 residues. CDR1 and CDR2 from the germline V gene are MNHEY and SMNVEV (reference sequence). Trimming pared 3 bases from V and 3 bases from J, leaving 10 bases between. The CDR3 protein is CASSLSRETDTQYF. The CDR3 DNA sequence: TGTGCCAGCAGTTTGTCCAGGGAGACAGATACGCAGTATTTT.

The chain uses TRBV27 and TRBJ1-4; no firm D call. CDR3 size: 16 residues. Germline CDR1 and CDR2: MNHEY and SMNVEV (reference sequence). Between the trimmed V and J ends, which lost 5 bases and 3 bases, there was a span of 16 bases. The CDR3 region is CASSMDAVVANEKLFF. The CDR3 region has the DNA TGTGCCAGCAGTATGGACGCCGTTGTAGCTAATGAAAAACTGTTTTTT.

This chain joins TRBV6-5 and TRBJ2-1, with 11 positions matching TRBD2. CDR3 size: 15 residues. V lost 6 bases to trimming and J lost 8 bases; unmatched junction nucleotides: 9. Germline CDR1 is MNHEY and CDR2 is SVGAGI. The CDR3 nucleotides read TGTGCCAGCAGCTCCTATAGCGGGAGGGACGATGAGCAGTTCTTC. This gives the protein CASSSYSGRDDEQFF.

This clone showed up just once. The chain joins TRBV5-5 to TRBJ2-7; 7 nucleotides agree with TRBD2. Trimming removed 1 base from V and 4 bases from J; junction bases left unmatched: 8. CDR1 is SGHKS and CDR2 is YYEKEE in the germline V gene (reference sequence). CDR3 length: 15 amino acids. CDR3 bases: TGTGCCAGCAGCTTGCGGGGAGGGGACCGTTACGAGCAGTACTTC. Translating it yields CASSLRGGDRYEQYF. Using reference TRBV5-5 and TRBJ2-7 for the parts outside the CDR3, the full variable domain is DAGVTQSPTHLIKTRGQQVTLRCSPISGHKSVSWYQQVLGQGPQFIFQYYEKEERGRGNFPDRFSARQFPNYSSELNVNALLLGDSALYLCASSLRGGDRYEQYFGPGTRLTVT.